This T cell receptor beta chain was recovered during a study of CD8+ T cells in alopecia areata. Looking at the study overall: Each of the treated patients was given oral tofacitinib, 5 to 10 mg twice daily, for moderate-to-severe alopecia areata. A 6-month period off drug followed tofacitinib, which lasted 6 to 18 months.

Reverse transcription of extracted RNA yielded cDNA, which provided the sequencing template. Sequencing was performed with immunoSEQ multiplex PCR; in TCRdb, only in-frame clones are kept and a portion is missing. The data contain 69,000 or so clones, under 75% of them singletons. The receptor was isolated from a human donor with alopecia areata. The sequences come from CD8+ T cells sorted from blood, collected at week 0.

The CDR3 loop reads CASSLESGSRETQYF. CDR3 DNA: TGTGCCAGCAGCTTAGAATCGGGAAGCCGGGAGACCCAGTACTTC. The chain carries TRBV7-2 and TRBJ2-5; D is perhaps TRBD2 (5 bases). V was pared by 1 base and J by 5 bases, with 14 bases between. The CDR3 covers 15 residues. The germline CDR1 and CDR2 sequences are SGHTA and FQGNSA.